This T cell receptor beta chain comes out of a study of shared clonotypes between healthy human individuals. Sorted-subset replicate PCR reactions were performed with approximately 0.2 ug DNA, corresponding to tens of thousands of T cell genomes. Produced via immunoSEQ multiplex PCR; TCRdb's table is partial and in-frame only. The profile shows over a million clones, roughly 96% of them singletons. Regarding this clone: Antigen specificity is unknown.

Study results and limitations: Several donors showed sharing of approximately 5% of naive CD4 clonotypes. Non-shared clonotypes displayed generation probabilities falling below those of clonotypes present in all four donors.

CD45RA+ naive and CD45RA-negative memory subsets were separated from CD4+ cells. V lost 1 base and J 0 bases, leaving 18 bases between the germline ends. The CDR3 length is 19 residues. Per germline, CDR1 SGHVS and CDR2 FNYEAQ. The chain combines TRBV7-6 with TRBJ1-4; D not certain. Sequenced material: naive CD4+ T cells sorted from blood. As to subset: CD45RA+ positively selected. The sequence was obtained from a young man in good health. The CDR3 is CASSLVFRGGGATNEKLFF. CDR3 nucleotide sequence: TGTGCCAGCAGCTTAGTTTTCCGGGGAGGAGGTGCAACTAATGAAAAACTGTTTTTT.